Listed below are T cell receptor beta chains from one sample, sequenced in a study of Graves' ophthalmopathy and Graves' hyperthyroidism. TCRdb fed the multiplex PCR reads into MiXCR, producing one record per CDR3 protein. The table includes some 48,000 distinct CDR3 sequences, over 45% detected once. The specimen was peripheral blood. The receptors stem from an adult man with Graves' ophthalmopathy. The CDR3 runs from the conserved cysteine through the conserved F or W. Fields, in order: J gene, D gene, V gene, clone size, CDR3 DNA, CDR3 protein. A D gene is named only where the DNA matches it firmly. Not every row has a clone size; where given, it reads once, few, many or a size class.

TRBJ2-3	NA	TRBV2	NA	TGTGCCAGCAGGATCATAGATACGCAGTATTTT	CASRIIDTQYF
TRBJ1-2	NA	TRBV2	medium-sized	TGTGCCAGTTACGGGGTCCCGACAATCGGTGGCTACACCTTC	CASYGVPTIGGYTF
TRBJ1-2	TRBD1	TRBV7-9	NA	TGTGCCAGCAGCCAGCGAGACAGGGTTTTTGGCTACACCTTC	CASSQRDRVFGYTF
TRBJ2-7	NA	TRBV6-6	NA	TGTGTCACTCGCCAGGATCTAGTCGACGAGCAGTACTTC	CVTRQDLVDEQYF
TRBJ1-3	NA	TRBV5-1	few	TGCGCCAGCAGCTTGGGCATCTCTGGAAACACCATATATTTT	CASSLGISGNTIYF
TRBJ2-5	NA	TRBV4-1	NA	TGCGCCAGCAGCCAAGATGGGGCGGGGTCACTAGAGACCCAGTACTTC	CASSQDGAGSLETQYF
TRBJ2-5	NA	TRBV27	NA	TGTGCCAGCAGACCAGGGACAAATCAAGAGACCCAGTACTTC	CASRPGTNQETQYF
TRBJ2-7	NA	TRBV9	many	TGTGCCAGCAGCACTCAGGGAGAGAGCTCCTACGAGCAGTACTTC	CASSTQGESSYEQYF
TRBJ2-2	TRBD2	TRBV20-1	many	TGCAGTGCTAGATTCGGACTAGCGGGGACCGGGGAGCTGTTTTTT	CSARFGLAGTGELFF
TRBJ2-3	TRBD2	TRBV9	few	TGTGCCAGCAGCGGAGGGCTAGCGGGAGTGGATACGCAGTATTTT	CASSGGLAGVDTQYF
TRBJ2-1	NA	TRBV14	NA	TGTGCCAGCAGCCGTCTAGGACAGTACAATGAGCAGTTCTTC	CASSRLGQYNEQFF
TRBJ2-1	NA	TRBV5-1	many	TGCGCCAGCAGCTTGGAAGGGTTAGGGAACAATGAGCAGTTCTTC	CASSLEGLGNNEQFF
TRBJ2-5	NA	TRBV11-2	many	TGTGTCAGCAGCTTAAACCAGGGTTCCCGAGAGACCCAGTACTTC	CVSSLNQGSRETQYF
TRBJ2-1	NA	TRBV19	NA	TGTGCCAGTAGTATTCTCGGGGTCTCCTACAATGAGCAGTTCTTC	CASSILGVSYNEQFF
TRBJ1-2	NA	TRBV6-5	many	TGTGCCAGCAGTTATCCGGGATCAGGGTTGGTCGGCTACACCTTC	CASSYPGSGLVGYTF
TRBJ1-2	NA	TRBV12-3/TRBV12-4	NA	TGTGCCAGCACACATAGACGGAGGAGCTATGGCTACACCTTC	CASTHRRRSYGYTF
TRBJ2-7	TRBD2	TRBV7-3	NA	TGTGCCAGCGCTAGCGGAACCTACGAGCAGTACTTC	CASASGTYEQYF
TRBJ2-3	TRBD2	TRBV2	NA	TGTGCCAGCAGCGGGGGGTATACGCAGTATTTT	CASSGGYTQYF
TRBJ2-1	NA	TRBV5-1	NA	TGCGCCAGCAGCTTGGACAATGAGCAGTTCTTC	CASSLDNEQFF
TRBJ2-1	TRBD2	TRBV20-1	NA	TGCAGTGCGGGGGATTTAGCGGGGTATGAGGAGTTCTTC	CSAGDLAGYEEFF
TRBJ2-2	TRBD1	TRBV7-3	NA	TGTGCCAGCAGCTTAAAAGGGACAGGGGCCGGGGAGCTGTTTTTT	CASSLKGTGAGELFF
TRBJ2-1	NA	TRBV7-4	NA	TGTGCCAGCAGCTTACAGGGACGGAGCGATGAGCAGTTCTTC	CASSLQGRSDEQFF
TRBJ1-2	NA	TRBV18	NA	TGTGCCAGCTCAAAGCAGGGTCTGGGGAACTATGGCTACACCTTC	CASSKQGLGNYGYTF
TRBJ1-2	NA	TRBV12-3/TRBV12-4	many	TGTGCCAGCAGCCCCCTGCGGGGGACCCTTTCCCTCTATGGCTACACCTTC	CASSPLRGTLSLYGYTF
TRBJ1-2	TRBD1	TRBV5-1	NA	TGCGCCAGCAGCTTGGGGACAGGGATAGTCTATGGCTACACCTTC	CASSLGTGIVYGYTF
TRBJ1-1	NA	TRBV2	NA	TGTGCCAGCGTGAGGGGAGACGGCGGCGACACTGAAGCTTTCTTT	CASVRGDGGDTEAFF
TRBJ2-2	TRBD1	TRBV19	NA	TGTGCCAGTAGCACACAGGGGAGTAACACCGGGGAGCTGTTTTTT	CASSTQGSNTGELFF
TRBJ1-2	NA	TRBV19	NA	TGTGCCAGTAGTCGTTCCTTGTCGACGCATGGAAACACCTTC	CASSRSLSTHGNTF
TRBJ2-3	NA	TRBV7-2	NA	TGTGCCAGCAGCGAACTCTTTAGTGGGGACACAGATACGCAGTATTTT	CASSELFSGDTDTQYF
TRBJ2-2	NA	TRBV20-1	NA	TGCAGTGCTAGAGTGGGCCGCTATACCGGGGAGCTGTCTTTT	CSARVGRYTGELSF
TRBJ1-1	NA	TRBV6-1	many	TGTGCCAGCAGTGAATGGTCCGGGAAGGGGAACACTGAAGCTTTCTTT	CASSEWSGKGNTEAFF
TRBJ2-5	TRBD2	TRBV11-3	NA	TGTGCCAGCAGCTTAGGAGGAGCTAGCGGGGAGACCCAGTACTTC	CASSLGGASGETQYF
TRBJ2-5	TRBD1	TRBV7-9	once	TGTGCCAGCAGCTGGGGACAGCAAGAGACCCAGTACTTC	CASSWGQQETQYF
TRBJ2-1	NA	TRBV11-3	NA	TGTGCCAGCAGCTTAGGGTGGTACAATGAGCAGTTCTTC	CASSLGWYNEQFF
TRBJ2-1	TRBD1	TRBV2	many	TGTGCCAGCAAAGAACAGGGGATCGGTTCCAATGAGCAGTTCTTC	CASKEQGIGSNEQFF
TRBJ2-3	NA	TRBV2	NA	TGTGCCGGCAGTACTTACTCGGGAGATACGCAGTATTTT	CAGSTYSGDTQYF
TRBJ2-1	TRBD2	TRBV11-3	NA	TGTGCCAGCAGCCAAACTAGCGGGGGGCCATTTGGTGAGCAGTTCTTC	CASSQTSGGPFGEQFF
TRBJ2-3	TRBD2	TRBV7-8	once	TGTGCCAGCAGCGCTAAGAGCGGGAGTACGGTCCTGGTCACAGATACGCAGTATTTT	CASSAKSGSTVLVTDTQYF
TRBJ1-5	NA	TRBV28	NA	TGTGTCAGCAGTTTAGGATTTGGGCAGCCCCAGCGCTTT	CVSSLGFGQPQRF
TRBJ2-7	TRBD2	TRBV7-6	many	TGTGCCAGCAGCTTAGGCCGACCGGGACTAGCGGGAGGAAGCAACGAGCAGTACTTC	CASSLGRPGLAGGSNEQYF
TRBJ2-1	NA	TRBV5-1	NA	TGCGCCAGCACCACCTCGGGGAGTTCCTACAATGAGCAGTTCTTC	CASTTSGSSYNEQFF
TRBJ1-6	NA	TRBV9	NA	TGTGCCAGCAGCGTAGCCGGGGATTCACCCCTCCACTTT	CASSVAGDSPLHF
TRBJ2-1	NA	TRBV19	NA	TGTGCCAGTAGTATGAAGGGGGGGAACTACAATGAGCAGTTCTTC	CASSMKGGNYNEQFF
TRBJ2-7	NA	TRBV2	once	TGTGCCAGCAGTAGGGAGAGAAGGGACGAGCAGTACTTC	CASSRERRDEQYF
TRBJ2-1	TRBD1	TRBV11-2	once	TGTGCCAGCAGCTTAGCAGGGGGCGATGAGCAGTTCTTC	CASSLAGGDEQFF
TRBJ2-7	NA	TRBV15	NA	TGTGCCACCAGCATTAACCAAAACTACGAGCAGTACTTC	CATSINQNYEQYF
TRBJ2-3	TRBD2	TRBV2	NA	TGTGCCAGCAGTGAGAGAGCGGGGGGGCAGGTTGGCACAGATACGCAGTATTTT	CASSERAGGQVGTDTQYF
TRBJ2-5	NA	TRBV3-1	NA	TGCGCCAGCAGCCAATTCGGGAGAAGGACCCAGTACTTC	CASSQFGRRTQYF
TRBJ2-5	NA	TRBV5-4	NA	TGTGCCAGCAGCTTGGACCTGGAGACCCAGTACTTC	CASSLDLETQYF
TRBJ2-1	NA	TRBV7-9	NA	TGTGCCAGCAGCGCCGGGGACTTGACATACAATGAGCAGTTCTTC	CASSAGDLTYNEQFF
TRBJ2-3	TRBD2	TRBV10-1	many	TGCGCCAGCAGTGAGGGAACTAGCGGGAGCCCGAGCACAGATACGCAGTATTTT	CASSEGTSGSPSTDTQYF
TRBJ2-7	NA	TRBV9	once	TGTGCCAGCAGCGTAGGCAGCCCGAGCTCCTACGAGCAGCACTTC	CASSVGSPSSYEQHF
TRBJ1-6	NA	TRBV5-6	NA	TGTGCCAGCAGCTTGGAAGGCAGGGTGGATTCACCCCTCCACTTT	CASSLEGRVDSPLHF
TRBJ2-2	NA	TRBV10-1	NA	TGCGCCAGCGCCGAACGGAACACCGGGGAGCTGTTTTTT	CASAERNTGELFF
TRBJ2-1	NA	TRBV9	NA	TGTGCCAGCGGGGGGTCAGGGCAGTTCTTC	CASGGSGQFF
TRBJ2-1	NA	TRBV6-6	many	TGTGCCAGCAGTTACGGGAATAGAAGAGGCAATGAGCAGTTCTTC	CASSYGNRRGNEQFF
TRBJ1-1	NA	TRBV6-6	NA	TGTGCCAGCAGTGACACTGAAGCTTGCTTT	CASSDTEACF
TRBJ1-1	NA	TRBV11-2	NA	TGTGCCAGCAGCCCCGGACGGTCGAACACTGAAGCTTTCTTT	CASSPGRSNTEAFF
TRBJ1-1	NA	TRBV20-1	NA	TGCAGTGCTAGGGATCCTCCGCTCGGGGGCACTGAAGCTTTCTTT	CSARDPPLGGTEAFF